This note documents a single TCR beta chain sequence. What it binds is unknown. The CDR3 has 14 amino acids. Per germline, CDR1 MDHEN and CDR2 SYDVKM. With 3 bases clipped from V and 7 bases from J, the junction kept 9 bases outside the gene matches. This entry is derived from a study of graft-versus-host responses after intestinal transplantation. Profiled with immunoSEQ multiplex PCR; TCRdb holds only in-frame clones, not every one. The data show around 90,000 clones, approximately 90% seen once. This sequence joins TRBV28 and TRBJ2-7; the match to TRBD1 covers 7 bases. Specimen: unstimulated CD8+ T cells sorted from spleen or lymph node cells, collected before transplant. This receptor was taken from a human donor who was the organ donor for an intestinal transplant. The CDR3 spells CASSFFKGAGEQYF. The CDR3 nucleotides are TGTGCCAGCAGTTTTTTCAAGGGGGCAGGGGAGCAGTACTTC.